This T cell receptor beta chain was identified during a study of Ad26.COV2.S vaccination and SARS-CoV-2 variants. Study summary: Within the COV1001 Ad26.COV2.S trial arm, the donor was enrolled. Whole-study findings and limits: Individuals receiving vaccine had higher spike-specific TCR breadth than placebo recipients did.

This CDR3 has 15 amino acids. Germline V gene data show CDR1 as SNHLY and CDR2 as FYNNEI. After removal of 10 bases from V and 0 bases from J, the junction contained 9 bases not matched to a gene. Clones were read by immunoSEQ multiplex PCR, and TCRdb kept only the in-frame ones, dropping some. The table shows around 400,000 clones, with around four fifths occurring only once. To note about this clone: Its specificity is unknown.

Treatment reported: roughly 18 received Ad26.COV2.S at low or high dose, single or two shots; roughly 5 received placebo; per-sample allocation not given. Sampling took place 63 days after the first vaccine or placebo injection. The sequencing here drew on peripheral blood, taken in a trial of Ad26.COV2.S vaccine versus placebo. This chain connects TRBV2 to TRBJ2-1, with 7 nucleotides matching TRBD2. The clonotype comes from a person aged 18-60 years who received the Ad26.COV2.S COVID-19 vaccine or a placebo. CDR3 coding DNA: TGTGCCACCCGAAGCGGGACCAGCTCCTACAATGAGCAGTTCTTC. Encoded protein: CATRSGTSSYNEQFF.